This T cell receptor beta chain was captured in a study of vaccination effects on CD4 cells after COVID-19. General study results and limits: Late post-vaccination samples showed marked contraction of infection- and vaccine-induced clones.

The V gene's germline CDR1 is SGHTA and CDR2 FQGTGA. V lost 5 bases and J 1 base, leaving 7 bases between the germline ends. This CDR3 is 13 amino acids long. On this clone itself: The antigen remains unidentified.

Sequencing was performed with immunoSEQ multiplex PCR; in TCRdb, only in-frame clones are kept and a portion is missing. The sample consists of 71,000 or so clones, under 75% of them appearing once. After expansion with viral peptide pools in the ViraFEST assay, antigen-specific CD4+ T cells were sequenced. Subsequent to a culture period of around 10 days, CD4+ T cells were isolated. Vaccinated recipients, who were negative for nucleocapsid antibodies, had no history of SARS-CoV-2 infection. They grew 2 million to 2.5 million PBMC in each well, adding around 9 IU/ml IL-2 and 7.5 to 10 ug/ml peptides.

This sequence joins TRBV7-3 and TRBJ2-3, with D perhaps TRBD2 (5 bases). The sample here was CD4+ T cells from PBMCs cultured with HCoV-OC43 spike peptides, taken before COVID-19 vaccination. Described subset: HCoV-OC43 spike overlapping peptide pool stimulation. The sequence was collected from a human donor who received a COVID-19 vaccine. The CDR3 spells CASSVLGTDTQYF. The CDR3 DNA reads TGTGCCAGCAGCGTACTAGGCACAGATACGCAGTATTTT.